Following are 24 T cell receptor beta chains from one sample sequenced in a study of blood T cell repertoires in COVID-19. Produced via immunoSEQ multiplex PCR; TCRdb's table is partial and in-frame only. Of 200,000 to 300,000 clones listed, about nine tenths are singletons. Sequenced sample: peripheral blood. The receptor set was obtained from a man between 60 and 75 years old who had recovered from COVID-19.

The chain employs TRBV5-4 and TRBJ2-7; D is possibly TRBD2 (5 bases). Trimming removed 0 bases from V and 0 bases from J, with 10 bases in between. This CDR3 has 15 amino acids. Germline CDR1 reads SGHNT; CDR2 reads YYREEE (reference sequence). The CDR3 reads CASSLGERSSYEQYF. DNA for the CDR3: TGTGCCAGCAGCTTGGGGGAGAGGAGCTCCTACGAGCAGTACTTC.

The chain uses TRBV6-5 and TRBJ1-2; D unclear. CDR1 and CDR2 from the germline V gene are MNHEY and SVGAGI. CDR3 length: 13 residues. The V end was cut by 11 bases, the J end by 8 bases, with 21 bases between. CDR3: CAVQLGGSRGYTF. The CDR3 DNA reads as TGTGCCGTACAACTCGGAGGGTCACGGGGCTACACCTTC.

The rearrangement links TRBV12-3 or TRBV12-4 to TRBJ2-3; perhaps TRBD2 as D (6 bases). The CDR3 covers 11 residues. Trimming stripped 8 bases from V and 7 bases from J, with 10 bases between. CDR3 in DNA: TGTGCCAGCCGGGGGTGGAATACGCAGTATTTT. Translation: CASRGWNTQYF.

The V gene is TRBV9, the J gene TRBJ2-2; 8 bases align to TRBD2. Germline CDR1 and CDR2: SGDLS and YYNGEE. The CDR3 length is 15 residues. The V segment lost 4 bases and the J segment 8 bases; nucleotides outside the gene matches: 10. CDR3 DNA: TGTGCCAGCAGCCACCCGGGGGGGTTTAAGGGGGAGCTGTTTTTT. This encodes CASSHPGGFKGELFF. Complete variable domain (other parts from reference TRBV9 and TRBJ2-2): DSGVTQTPKHLITATGQRVTLRCSPRSGDLSVYWYQQSLDQGLQFLIQYYNGEERAKGNILERFSAQQFPDLHSELNLSSLELGDSALYFCASSHPGGFKGELFFGEGSRLTVL.

The chain employs TRBV4-2 and TRBJ1-5; 9 positions match TRBD1. CDR1 LGHNA and CDR2 YNFKEQ come from the germline V gene. V gave up 1 base and J gave up 5 bases; unmatched junction bases: 3. This CDR3 has 15 amino acids. CDR3 bases: TGTGCCAGCAGCCAAGTAAGGACAGGGGATCAGCCCCAGCATTTT. Translation: CASSQVRTGDQPQHF.

The J gene is TRBJ1-1, the V gene TRBV5-6; 9 nucleotides agree with TRBD1. Germline values: CDR1 SGHDT, CDR2 YYEEEE. The CDR3 has 16 residues. V trimming: 4 bases; J trimming: 8 bases; junction bases outside the gene matches: 15. The CDR3 nucleotides read TGTGCCAGCAGCCCGGGACAGGGTCAAAGGTCCTCCGAAGCTTTCTTT. It specifies CASSPGQGQRSSEAFF.

The chain carries TRBV5-1 and TRBJ1-2, with TRBD1 identical over 12 bases. The CDR3 runs to 16 residues. CDR1 is SGHRS, CDR2 YFSETQ, per germline. The V segment lost 3 bases and the J segment 6 bases; nucleotides outside the gene matches: 9. The CDR3 spells CASSYGDRGHIDGYTF. In DNA, the CDR3 is TGCGCCAGCAGCTATGGGGACAGGGGGCACATCGATGGCTACACCTTC.

The chain combines TRBV24-1 with TRBJ2-2, with D tentatively TRBD1 (5 bases). CDR3 size: 15 residues. The germline CDR1 and CDR2 sequences are KGHDR and SFDVKD. The V gene lost 7 bases and the J gene lost 2 bases, with 13 bases spanning the gap. The CDR3, as DNA: TGTGCCACCAGGAAAACAGGCGAAAACACCGGGGAGCTGTTTTTT. Protein product: CATRKTGENTGELFF.

The rearrangement uses TRBV15 and TRBJ1-1, with a tentative D call TRBD1 (6 bases). The CDR3 loop spans 16 amino acids. The germline gives CDR1 LNHNV, CDR2 YYDKDF (reference sequence). V lost 0 bases, J lost 4 bases, and 15 bases lay in between. The CDR3 protein is CATSRDKTGRGTEAFF. The CDR3 region has the DNA TGTGCCACCAGCAGAGATAAAACAGGGCGAGGCACTGAAGCTTTCTTT.

The rearrangement links TRBV3-1 (or the pseudogene TRBV3-2) to TRBJ1-3; TRBD1 matches 7 bases. The CDR3 runs to 16 residues. CDR1 and CDR2 from the germline V gene are LGHDT and YNNKEL (reference sequence). V shed 1 base and J 0 bases; nucleotides not matched to a gene: 3. The CDR3 loop is CASSQVGQFSGNTIYF. The CDR3 nucleotides read TGTGCCAGCAGCCAAGTGGGACAGTTCTCTGGAAACACCATATATTTT.

This chain uses TRBV19 with TRBJ1-2; D is unclear. The V gene's germline CDR1 is LNHDA and CDR2 SQIVND (reference sequence). The CDR3 spans 13 residues. V was cut by 10 bases and J by 3 bases, with 15 bases left in between. The CDR3 loop is CAIKGLEDYGYTF. CDR3 in DNA: TGTGCCATCAAGGGTCTGGAGGACTATGGCTACACCTTC. The full variable domain, rest sourced from reference TRBV19 and TRBJ1-2, is DGGITQSPKYLFRKEGQNVTLSCEQNLNHDAMYWYRQDPGQGLRLIYYSQIVNDFQKGDIAEGYSVSREKKESFPLTVTSAQKNPTAFYLCAIKGLEDYGYTFGSGTRLTVV.

This clone was seen only once. V and J are TRBV3-1 (or the pseudogene TRBV3-2) and TRBJ2-7, with 8 positions matching TRBD2. The CDR3 contains 14 residues. Germline CDR1 is LGHDT and CDR2 is YNNKEL (reference sequence). Trimming removed 4 bases from V and 6 bases from J; junction bases left unmatched: 8. DNA of the CDR3: TGTGCCAGCAGCCTCGGGGGGGCCGACCCCGAGCAGTACTTC. It translates to CASSLGGADPEQYF.

CDR3 in DNA: TGTGCCAGCAGTGGGCCGGGACAGGGATCGTTGTTGGCCAAAAACATTCAGTACTTC. It codes for CASSGPGQGSLLAKNIQYF. V usage is TRBV2 and J usage is TRBJ2-4; 9 bases fit TRBD1. This CDR3 has 19 amino acids. V shed 4 bases and J 1 base; nucleotides not matched to a gene: 14. The V gene's germline CDR1 is SNHLY and CDR2 FYNNEI.

This rearrangement joins TRBV7-8 to TRBJ1-2; D may be TRBD1 (6 bases). Germline V gene lookup returns CDR1 SGHVS and CDR2 FQNEAQ. V dropped 1 base and J dropped 2 bases, with 11 bases sitting between them. The CDR3 runs to 15 residues. This chain's CDR3 is CASSLGATGNYGYTF. CDR3 DNA sequence: TGTGCCAGCAGCTTAGGGGCCACAGGGAACTATGGCTACACCTTC.

The CDR3: CASSWGTGGATDTQYF. The CDR3 coding sequence is TGTGCCAGCAGCTGGGGGACAGGGGGCGCAACAGATACGCAGTATTTT. This chain joins TRBV5-5 and TRBJ2-3; 12 bases are shared with TRBD1. After removal of 3 bases from V and 3 bases from J, the junction contained 5 bases not matched to a gene. There are 16 residues in the CDR3. Germline V gives CDR1 SGHKS, CDR2 YYEKEE (reference sequence).

The DNA of the CDR3 is TGCGCCAGCAGCTTTACCGGGACAGGAGGATCCAATGAGCAGTTCTTC. Amino acids: CASSFTGTGGSNEQFF. V gene TRBV5-1 combines with J gene TRBJ2-1; the match to TRBD1 covers 8 bases. Germline V CDR1 and CDR2: SGHRS, YFSETQ. The trim removed 2 bases at V and 6 bases at J, leaving 10 bases unmatched. The CDR3 is 16 amino acids.

The chain carries TRBV9 and TRBJ1-1; TRBD1 agrees at 8 bases. CDR1 and CDR2 (germline): SGDLS, YYNGEE. V lost 3 bases and J lost 5; bases outside the gene matches: 6. CDR3 size: 14 residues. The CDR3 reads CASSAQTGVTEAFF. For the CDR3, the DNA is TGTGCCAGCAGCGCACAGACAGGGGTGACTGAAGCTTTCTTT.

As to this clone: Other DNA sequences in this specimen translate into the identical CDR3. This rearrangement joins TRBV5-1 to TRBJ1-2; 8 bases agree with TRBD1. The J segment lost 4 bases and the V segment lost 0 bases, leaving 5 bases of the junction unmatched. This CDR3 is 15 amino acids long. The V gene's germline CDR1 is SGHRS and CDR2 YFSETQ. This CDR3 reads CASSLVQGAGYGYTF. Written as DNA, the CDR3 is TGCGCCAGCAGCTTGGTCCAGGGGGCTGGCTATGGCTACACCTTC.

The chain has TRBV2 and TRBJ2-2; maybe TRBD2 (5 bases). The CDR3 is made up of 15 amino acids. V was pared by 8 bases and J by 1 base, with 14 bases between. Germline CDR1 SNHLY, CDR2 FYNNEI. CDR3 sequence (DNA): TGTGCCAGCGGATCCCCTAGCAGGAACACCGGGGAGCTGTTTTTT. Protein sequence: CASGSPSRNTGELFF.

The V call is TRBV11-2, the J call TRBJ1-2; 8 nucleotides agree with TRBD1. CDR3 length: 16 amino acids. The V gene's germline CDR1 is SGHAT and CDR2 FQNNGV. The trim removed 1 base at V and 0 bases at J, leaving 4 bases unmatched. The DNA for the CDR3 is TGTGCCAGCAGCTTAGTCCCGACAGGGGCTAACTATGGCTACACCTTC. Amino acids: CASSLVPTGANYGYTF.

This clone occurred a few times. This sequence joins TRBV5-1 and TRBJ1-1; D is unresolved. In germline, CDR1 is SGHRS, CDR2 YFSETQ. This CDR3 region has 14 residues. Trimming stripped 0 bases from V and 0 bases from J, with 6 bases between. Here the CDR3 DNA reads TGCGCCAGCAGCTTGGAGAGAATGAACACTGAAGCTTTCTTT. This codes for CASSLERMNTEAFF.

This clone was seen a handful of times. The chain links TRBV30 to TRBJ1-2; tentative D call: TRBD1 (6 bases). Germline V CDR1 and CDR2: GTSNPN, SVGIG (reference sequence). Trimming stripped 4 bases from V and 1 base from J, with 10 bases between. The length of the CDR3 is 13 residues. Here the CDR3 DNA reads TGTGCCTGGACCCCGGACAGTAACTATGGCTACACCTTC. Protein: CAWTPDSNYGYTF. The variable domain in full, completed from reference TRBV30 and TRBJ1-2, reads SQTIHQWPATLVQPVGSPLSLECTVEGTSNPNLYWYRQAAGRGLQLLFYSVGIGQISSEVPQNLSASRPQDRQFILSSKKLLLSDSGFYLCAWTPDSNYGYTFGSGTRLTVV.

This clone has only one observation. V and J are TRBV9 and TRBJ2-5, with TRBD2 identical over 8 bases. The V gene's germline CDR1 is SGDLS and CDR2 YYNGEE. V gave up 1 base and J gave up 3 bases; unmatched junction bases: 8. This CDR3 region has 16 residues. In DNA form, the CDR3 reads TGTGCCAGCAGCGTATCAGTCGGGGGGGCCGAAGAGACCCAGTACTTC. It is translated as CASSVSVGGAEETQYF.

Concerning this clone: Additional DNA sequences in this sample encode the identical CDR3. The chain employs TRBV9 and TRBJ1-2; no clear D gene. This CDR3 comprises 13 residues. Trimming pared 0 bases from V and 3 bases from J, leaving 6 bases between. From germline, CDR1 is SGDLS and CDR2 YYNGEE. For the CDR3, the DNA is TGTGCCAGCAGCGTAGGGGGAGACTATGGCTACACCTTC. This encodes CASSVGGDYGYTF.